These 5 T cell receptor beta chains share one sample of origin, sequenced in a study of cytomegalovirus exposure and HLA in healthy donors. PCR was performed using 60 Vbeta and 13 Jbeta primers. Clones were read by immunoSEQ multiplex PCR, and TCRdb kept only the in-frame ones, dropping some. The table includes roughly 140,000 clones, roughly three quarters detected once. The sample taken for sequencing was PBMCs. These receptors all come from a woman aged 45-60 years in good health and CMV-seronegative.

The rearrangement uses TRBV4-1 and TRBJ1-5; D gene uncertain. Germline lookup yields CDR1 MGHRA and CDR2 YSYEKL. Between the trimmed V and J ends, which lost 3 bases and 7 bases, there was a span of 10 bases. CDR3 length equals 13 residues. CDR3 coding DNA: TGCGCCAGCAGCCACGATAGAGAGCAGCCCCAGCATTTT. It yields the protein CASSHDREQPQHF.

With regard to this clone: The sample contains more than one DNA sequence encoding this CDR3. The genes are TRBV2 and TRBJ1-2, with TRBD1 matching 12 bases. V was clipped by 5 bases and J by 8 bases; unmatched bases: 3. Germline CDR1 SNHLY, CDR2 FYNNEI. CDR3 length equals 13 residues. CDR3 amino acids: CASSRDRGRGYTF. In nucleotides, the CDR3 is TGTGCCAGCAGTAGGGACAGGGGGCGAGGCTACACCTTC.

This chain links TRBV19 with TRBJ1-1; weak D call: TRBD1 (6 bases). V gave up 5 bases and J gave up 1 base, with 14 bases separating them. The CDR3 runs to 15 residues. CDR1 is LNHDA and CDR2 is SQIVND in the germline V gene (reference sequence). The CDR3 spells CASSAPGHPNTEAFF. CDR3 DNA: TGTGCCAGTAGTGCACCGGGACATCCGAACACTGAAGCTTTCTTT. The full variable domain, completed using reference TRBV19 and TRBJ1-1, is DGGITQSPKYLFRKEGQNVTLSCEQNLNHDAMYWYRQDPGQGLRLIYYSQIVNDFQKGDIAEGYSVSREKKESFPLTVTSAQKNPTAFYLCASSAPGHPNTEAFFGQGTRLTVV.

The chain uses TRBV11-1 and TRBJ1-2, with D possibly being TRBD1 (6 bases). The CDR3 extends over 15 amino acids. Germline V gene sequence: CDR1 SGHAT, CDR2 FQDESV (reference sequence). V lost 5 bases and J 0 bases, leaving 13 bases between the germline ends. CDR3 loop: CASSPRTVTNYGYTF. CDR3 DNA sequence: TGTGCCAGCAGCCCAAGGACAGTAACTAACTATGGCTACACCTTC.

In its sample, this clone was seen once. The chain carries TRBV5-1 and TRBJ1-4; TRBD1 aligns across 7 bases. CDR3 length equals 15 residues. Losses at the gene ends were 0 bases for V and 7 bases for J; bases not matched to a gene: 6. The germline V gene has CDR1 SGHRS and CDR2 YFSETQ. CDR3 nucleotides: TGCGCCAGCAGCTTGGCAGACAGGGAGGTTGAAAAACTGTTTTTT. This sequence encodes CASSLADREVEKLFF.